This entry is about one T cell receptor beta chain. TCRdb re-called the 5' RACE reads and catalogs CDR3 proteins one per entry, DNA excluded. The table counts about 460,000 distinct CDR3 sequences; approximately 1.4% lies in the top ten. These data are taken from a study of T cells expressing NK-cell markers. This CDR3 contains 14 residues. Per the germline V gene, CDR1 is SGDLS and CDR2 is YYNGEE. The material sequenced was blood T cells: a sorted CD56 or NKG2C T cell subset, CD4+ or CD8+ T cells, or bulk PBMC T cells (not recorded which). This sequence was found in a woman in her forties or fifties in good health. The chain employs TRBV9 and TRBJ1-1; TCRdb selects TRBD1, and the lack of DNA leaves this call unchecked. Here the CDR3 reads CASSVLGANTEAFF.